Given below is one TCR beta chain in context. The data belong to a study of cytomegalovirus exposure and HLA in healthy donors. The CDR3 sequence is 15 residues long. The germline CDR1 and CDR2 sequences are SGHRS and YFSETQ. The V end lost 1 base, the J end lost 8 bases, and 13 bases lay between the germline ends. Use of 60 Vbeta and 13 Jbeta primers characterized the PCR. Repertoires were generated with immunoSEQ multiplex PCR, while TCRdb's copy carries only in-frame clones and drops some. The data hold 70,000 to 95,000 clones, with approximately 65% observed a single time. The chain uses TRBV5-1 and TRBJ1-6; the D is unclear. The clonotype was recovered from a woman in her thirties in good health and CMV-seropositive. Sample: PBMCs. The CDR3 DNA reads as TGCGCCAGCAGCTTGTATGTCCCGGCGGATTCACCCCTCCACTTT. It translates to CASSLYVPADSPLHF.